This TCR beta chain derives from a study of T cell responses to AZD1222 COVID-19 vaccine. Germline V lookup: CDR1 SGHRS, CDR2 YFSETQ. The V and J ends lost 0 bases and 0 bases respectively, with 16 bases between them. The CDR3 has 18 residues. Notes on the study in general: None of the repertoires were sampled until the peak T cell response had passed. At baseline, just 6 or 7 AZD1222 recipients tested seropositive.

Of note for this clone: What it recognizes is unknown.

Sequencing used immunoSEQ multiplex PCR; TCRdb keeps in-frame clones, though not all of them. The sample yields about 190,000 clones, about 94% seen once. The chain combines TRBV5-1 with TRBJ2-1; D uncertain. The sequencing here drew on peripheral blood, taken on day 0 of AZD1222 vaccination. This TCR was recovered from an adult in good health. The DNA of the CDR3 is TGCGCCAGCAGCTTGGCCGGCTTGAGGCGTATCTCCTACAATGAGCAGTTCTTC. Translation gives CASSLAGLRRISYNEQFF.